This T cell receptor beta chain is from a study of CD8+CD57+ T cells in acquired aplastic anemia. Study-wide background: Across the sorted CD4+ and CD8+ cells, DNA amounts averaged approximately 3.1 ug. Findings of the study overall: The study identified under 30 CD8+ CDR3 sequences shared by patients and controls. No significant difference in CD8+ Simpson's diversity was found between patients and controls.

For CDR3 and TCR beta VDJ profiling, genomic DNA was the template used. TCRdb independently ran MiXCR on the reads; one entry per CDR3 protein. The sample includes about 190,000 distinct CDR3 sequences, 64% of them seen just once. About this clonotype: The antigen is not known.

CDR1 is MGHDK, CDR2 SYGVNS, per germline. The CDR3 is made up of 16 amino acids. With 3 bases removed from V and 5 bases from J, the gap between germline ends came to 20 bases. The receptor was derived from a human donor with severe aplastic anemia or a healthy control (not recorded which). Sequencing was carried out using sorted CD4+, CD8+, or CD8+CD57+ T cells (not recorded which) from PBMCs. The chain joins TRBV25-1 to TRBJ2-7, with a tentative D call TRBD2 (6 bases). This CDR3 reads CASSEARGLKRDEQYF. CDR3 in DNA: TGTGCCAGCAGTGAGGCCCGGGGACTCAAACGGGACGAGCAGTACTTC.